This paragraph covers one TCR beta chain sequence. What it recognizes is unknown. The germline V gene has CDR1 SGHVS and CDR2 FNYEAQ. CDR3 length: 15 amino acids. The ends were cut back, 1 base at V and 7 bases at J, with 13 bases in the middle. Sorting of unstimulated PBMCs yielded separate CD3+CD4+ and CD3+CD8+ fractions. The repertoire was sequenced with immunoSEQ multiplex PCR; TCRdb's copy has only in-frame clones and lacks some. The repertoire holds roughly 100,000 clones, with 82% as singletons. This sample is part of a study of T cell clones after liver transplantation. Study results and caveats: Rather than being deleted, graft donor-reactive T cells may have moved into the graft. Post-transplant, graft-donor-reactive CD4 TCRbeta sequences in blood dropped significantly in most of the 8 subjects.

This clonotype originated in a human donor who received a liver transplant. The chain links TRBV7-6 to TRBJ2-2, with D possibly matching TRBD1 (5 bases). The sequencing here drew on CD4+ T cells from blood, taken before liver transplant. Here the CDR3 DNA reads TGTGCCAGCAGCTTAGTGCAGGGAATAAACGGGGAGCTGTTTTTT. This gives the protein CASSLVQGINGELFF. The whole variable domain, remainder taken from reference TRBV7-6 and TRBJ2-2, is GAGVSQSPRYKVTKRGQDVALRCDPISGHVSLYWYRQALGQGPEFLTYFNYEAQQDKSGLPNDRFSAERPEGSISTLTIQRTEQRDSAMYRCASSLVQGINGELFFGEGSRLTVL.